One and the same sample provided the 25 T cell receptor beta chains below, sequenced in a study of blood T cell repertoires in COVID-19. TCRdb's table, derived via immunoSEQ multiplex PCR, lists solely in-frame clones and lacks some. The table shows 220,000 or so clones, with 75% to 85% occurring only once. The specimen sequenced was peripheral blood. These receptors were collected from a woman over 75 with COVID-19, enrolled during active disease.

This clone was found a few times. This chain links TRBV12-3 or TRBV12-4 with TRBJ1-5; D call uncertain. Trimming cost V 1 base and J 4 bases, with 5 bases left between them. The CDR3 is 13 residues long. In DNA form, the CDR3 reads TGTGCCAGCAGTTTAGTCGTGAATCAGCCCCAGCATTTT. It yields the protein CASSLVVNQPQHF.

There are a few counts of this clone. The chain has TRBV11-2 and TRBJ2-2; 10 positions agree with TRBD1. Germline V CDR1 and CDR2: SGHAT, FQNNGV. V lost 5 bases and J lost 1; bases outside the gene matches: 4. CDR3 length: 16 amino acids. For the CDR3, the DNA is TGTGCCAGCAGCAGAGGACAGGGGGGGAACACCGGGGAGCTGTTTTTT. It translates to CASSRGQGGNTGELFF. The variable domain in full, completed from reference TRBV11-2 and TRBJ2-2, reads EAGVAQSPRYKIIEKRQSVAFWCNPISGHATLYWYQQILGQGPKLLIQFQNNGVVDDSQLPKDRFSAERLKGVDSTLKIQPAKLEDSAVYLCASSRGQGGNTGELFFGEGSRLTVL.

The chain has TRBV19 and TRBJ1-1, with no clear D. The length of the CDR3 is 13 residues. The germline V gene encodes CDR1 LNHDA and CDR2 SQIVND (reference sequence). Deletions cut 3 bases from V and 0 bases from J, with 5 bases between. CDR3 bases: TGTGCCAGTAGTATCCCCATGAACACTGAAGCTTTCTTT. Translating it yields CASSIPMNTEAFF.

The chain couples TRBV9 to TRBJ2-2; maybe TRBD2 (7 bases). In germline, CDR1 is SGDLS, CDR2 YYNGEE. Trimming pared 7 bases from V and 7 bases from J, leaving 11 bases between. This CDR3 comprises 12 residues. This CDR3 is CASRGAGGELFF. The CDR3 bases are TGTGCCAGCCGGGGGGCTGGCGGGGAGCTGTTTTTT. The variable domain in full, completed from reference TRBV9 and TRBJ2-2, reads DSGVTQTPKHLITATGQRVTLRCSPRSGDLSVYWYQQSLDQGLQFLIQYYNGEERAKGNILERFSAQQFPDLHSELNLSSLELGDSALYFCASRGAGGELFFGEGSRLTVL.

The rearrangement uses TRBV4-2 and TRBJ2-2; 7 bases line up with TRBD2. Germline V gives CDR1 LGHNA, CDR2 YNFKEQ. J gave up 1 base and V 6 bases, and 2 bases lay outside the gene matches. The CDR3 covers 14 residues. The CDR3 loop is CASRASGNTGELFF. The CDR3 bases are TGTGCCAGCAGGGCTAGCGGGAACACCGGGGAGCTGTTTTTT.

The V and J genes are TRBV30 and TRBJ1-5, with D unclear. The length of the CDR3 is 13 residues. V gave up 1 base and J gave up 7 bases, with 11 bases separating them. From germline, CDR1 is GTSNPN and CDR2 SVGIG (reference sequence). CDR3 coding DNA: TGTGCCTGGAGTGAGGAGGGAAGGCAGCCCCAGCATTTT. Residues: CAWSEEGRQPQHF.

The chain joins TRBV19 to TRBJ2-5, with 11 nucleotides matching TRBD2. The V and J ends lost 4 bases and 0 bases, in that order; junction bases with no gene match: 13. Germline values: CDR1 LNHDA, CDR2 SQIVND (reference sequence). The CDR3 is made up of 19 amino acids. The CDR3 DNA reads as TGTGCCAGTAGTACTCGCGACATAGGACTAGCGGGTAACCAAGAGACCCAGTACTTC. Its protein product is CASSTRDIGLAGNQETQYF.

The J gene is TRBJ2-2, the V gene TRBV19; D is perhaps TRBD2 (6 bases). Trimming pared 10 bases from V and 3 bases from J, leaving 18 bases between. The CDR3 runs 15 residues. Germline CDR1 is LNHDA and CDR2 is SQIVND (reference sequence). CDR3 in DNA: TGTGCCACCCGGGACTCCACCTATTACACCGGGGAGCTGTTTTTT. This encodes CATRDSTYYTGELFF.

The chain uses TRBV6-5 and TRBJ1-2, with 9 bases that match TRBD1. Trimming removed 4 bases from V and 7 bases from J; junction bases left unmatched: 7. Per germline, CDR1 MNHEY and CDR2 SVGAGI. The CDR3 is made up of 14 amino acids. CDR3 sequence (DNA): TGTGCCAGCAGTTTCTCGGGGACAGGGAGTGGCTACACCTTC. Translation: CASSFSGTGSGYTF.

This rearrangement joins TRBV4-2 to TRBJ2-2, with D perhaps matching TRBD2 (6 bases). Germline CDR1 LGHNA, CDR2 YNFKEQ. The CDR3 covers 18 residues. Trimming stripped 3 bases from V and 1 base from J, with 18 bases between. CDR3 DNA sequence: TGTGCCAGCAGCCACCCCGGAGGGGCTAGCGTGAACACCGGGGAGCTGTTTTTT. Translating gives CASSHPGGASVNTGELFF.

The chain carries TRBV29-1 and TRBJ1-2; D unclear. Between the trimmed V and J ends, which lost 7 bases and 4 bases, there was a span of 13 bases. This CDR3 is built from 12 residues. Looked up from germline, CDR1 is SQVTM and CDR2 is ANQGSEA. CDR3 coding DNA: TGCAGCGCCTACGGGTCCCGCTATGGCTACACCTTC. Translating gives CSAYGSRYGYTF. The variable domain in full, completed from reference TRBV29-1 and TRBJ1-2, reads SAVISQKPSRDICQRGTSLTIQCQVDSQVTMMFWYRQQPGQSLTLIATANQGSEATYESGFVIDKFPISRPNLTFSTLTVSNMSPEDSSIYLCSAYGSRYGYTFGSGTRLTVV.

The chain employs TRBV19 and TRBJ2-1, with 10 positions matching TRBD1. The CDR3 runs to 15 residues. The germline V gene encodes CDR1 LNHDA and CDR2 SQIVND (reference sequence). V was clipped by 1 base and J by 9 bases; unmatched bases: 6. The CDR3 sequence is CASSIAPTGGGEQFF. CDR3 in DNA: TGTGCCAGTAGTATAGCCCCGACAGGGGGCGGTGAGCAGTTCTTC.

The chain carries TRBV4-1 and TRBJ1-2; TRBD1 matches 7 bases. The junction had 7 bases not matched to a gene; V was cut back by 4 bases and J by 2 bases. The V gene's germline CDR1 is MGHRA and CDR2 YSYEKL. This CDR3 contains 15 residues. This CDR3 is CASSPTGQRNYGYTF. Written as DNA, the CDR3 is TGCGCCAGCAGCCCAACGGGACAGCGAAACTATGGCTACACCTTC.

This clone was picked up one time. The genes are TRBV19 and TRBJ2-3, with D maybe TRBD2 (5 bases). The V gene's germline CDR1 is LNHDA and CDR2 SQIVND (reference sequence). V gave up 10 bases and J gave up 1 base, with 9 bases separating them. The CDR3 contains 12 residues. The CDR3 bases are TGTGCCACCTCCGGGGGCACAGATACGCAGTATTTT. As protein: CATSGGTDTQYF. Looking up the rest from reference TRBV19 and TRBJ2-3 gives the full variable domain: DGGITQSPKYLFRKEGQNVTLSCEQNLNHDAMYWYRQDPGQGLRLIYYSQIVNDFQKGDIAEGYSVSREKKESFPLTVTSAQKNPTAFYLCATSGGTDTQYFGPGTRLTVL.

The CDR3 region has the DNA TGTGCCAGCAGTCCGGCGGACAGGGGGCAGGAAAAACTGTTTTTT. This encodes CASSPADRGQEKLFF. The chain couples TRBV6-2 or TRBV6-3 to TRBJ1-4; 11 nucleotides line up with TRBD1. The ends lost 5 bases at V and 8 bases at J; junction bases unmatched: 7. Germline V gene data show CDR1 as MNHEY and CDR2 as SVGEGT. This CDR3 spans 15 amino acids.

The CDR3 region has the DNA TGTGCCAGCAGTTTGGGCTCGGGACTCCGCTCCTACAATGAGCAGTTCTTC. Translation gives CASSLGSGLRSYNEQFF. The gene calls are TRBV7-9 and TRBJ2-1, with a weak D call TRBD2 (6 bases). This CDR3 has 17 amino acids. The ends were cut back, 6 bases at V and 0 bases at J, with 18 bases in the middle. Germline V gene data show CDR1 as SEHNR and CDR2 as FQNEAQ (reference sequence).

This chain links TRBV3-1 (or the pseudogene TRBV3-2) with TRBJ1-2; TRBD1 agrees at 8 bases. J was trimmed by 4 bases and V by 4 bases; bases with no gene match: 8. Germline loops: CDR1 LGHDT, CDR2 YNNKEL (reference sequence). The CDR3 runs 15 residues. Here the CDR3 reads CASSPWDRSSYGYTF. The CDR3 bases are TGTGCCAGCAGCCCCTGGGACAGGTCCTCCTATGGCTACACCTTC.

The chain recombines TRBV9 with TRBJ2-5, with D possibly TRBD2 on 6 matching bases. Trimming took off 2 bases at V and 1 base at J, with 15 bases between the two ends. The CDR3 is 16 residues long. The germline V gene encodes CDR1 SGDLS and CDR2 YYNGEE. The CDR3 nucleotides are TGTGCCAGCAGCGTGGGGGGAGGTCTAAGCCAAGAGACCCAGTACTTC. Amino acid sequence: CASSVGGGLSQETQYF.

The chain is built from TRBV24-1 and TRBJ1-1; D not resolved. CDR1 and CDR2 from the germline V gene are KGHDR and SFDVKD. The CDR3 is made up of 12 amino acids. The V gene lost 3 bases and the J gene lost 8 bases, with 9 bases spanning the gap. The CDR3 sequence is CATSDLTREAFF. Written as DNA, the CDR3 is TGTGCCACCAGTGATCTGACAAGAGAAGCTTTCTTT.

This chain joins TRBV10-2 and TRBJ1-4; the match to TRBD1 covers 7 bases. Losses at the gene ends were 5 bases for V and 0 bases for J; bases not matched to a gene: 15. From germline, CDR1 is WSHSY and CDR2 SAAADI. The CDR3 runs to 19 residues. CDR3 amino acids: CASSPTKGQIRATNEKLFF. The CDR3 DNA follows: TGCGCCAGCAGTCCGACAAAGGGACAGATAAGGGCAACTAATGAAAAACTGTTTTTT.

This chain links TRBV7-2 with TRBJ1-5, with D unclear. V dropped 1 base and J dropped 5 bases, with 6 bases sitting between them. This CDR3 region has 13 residues. Germline V lookup: CDR1 SGHTA, CDR2 FQGNSA. The DNA for the CDR3 is TGTGCCAGCAGCTTAGATGTCTATCAGCCCCAGCATTTT. Translated: CASSLDVYQPQHF.

The chain combines TRBV3-1 (or the pseudogene TRBV3-2) with TRBJ1-4; TRBD1 is a possible D gene (5 bases). The V end was cut by 5 bases, the J end by 6 bases, with 19 bases between. The germline V gene encodes CDR1 LGHDT and CDR2 YNNKEL (reference sequence). The CDR3 extends over 16 amino acids. The CDR3 region is CASSTLGQGKYEKLFF. CDR3 in DNA: TGTGCCAGCAGCACCCTCGGGCAGGGAAAGTATGAAAAACTGTTTTTT.

The chain joins TRBV28 to TRBJ2-7; 8 nucleotides agree with TRBD2. Trimming took 2 bases from V and 4 from J; bases not matched to a gene: 7. The CDR3 is 15 amino acids. Germline loops: CDR1 MDHEN, CDR2 SYDVKM. CDR3 bases: TGTGCCAGCAGTTTACAGGTTAGCGGGATGTACGAGCAGTACTTC. Encoded protein: CASSLQVSGMYEQYF.

The V call is TRBV18, the J call TRBJ2-3; 10 bases line up with TRBD2. CDR3 size: 16 residues. With 6 bases clipped from V and 6 bases from J, the junction kept 12 bases outside the gene matches. CDR1 is KGHSH, CDR2 LQKENI, per germline. The CDR3 region is CASSMGLAGEMDTQYF. The CDR3 DNA reads TGTGCCAGCTCTATGGGGCTAGCGGGAGAAATGGATACGCAGTATTTT.

The V gene is TRBV2, the J gene TRBJ2-7; D not resolved. CDR3 length equals 13 residues. The germline V and J ends were trimmed by 2 bases and 6 bases, with 11 bases remaining between them. Per the germline V gene, CDR1 is SNHLY and CDR2 is FYNNEI. In nucleotides, the CDR3 is TGTGCCAGCAGTGAAAACAACCCTGGCGAGCAGTACTTC. Translation gives CASSENNPGEQYF.